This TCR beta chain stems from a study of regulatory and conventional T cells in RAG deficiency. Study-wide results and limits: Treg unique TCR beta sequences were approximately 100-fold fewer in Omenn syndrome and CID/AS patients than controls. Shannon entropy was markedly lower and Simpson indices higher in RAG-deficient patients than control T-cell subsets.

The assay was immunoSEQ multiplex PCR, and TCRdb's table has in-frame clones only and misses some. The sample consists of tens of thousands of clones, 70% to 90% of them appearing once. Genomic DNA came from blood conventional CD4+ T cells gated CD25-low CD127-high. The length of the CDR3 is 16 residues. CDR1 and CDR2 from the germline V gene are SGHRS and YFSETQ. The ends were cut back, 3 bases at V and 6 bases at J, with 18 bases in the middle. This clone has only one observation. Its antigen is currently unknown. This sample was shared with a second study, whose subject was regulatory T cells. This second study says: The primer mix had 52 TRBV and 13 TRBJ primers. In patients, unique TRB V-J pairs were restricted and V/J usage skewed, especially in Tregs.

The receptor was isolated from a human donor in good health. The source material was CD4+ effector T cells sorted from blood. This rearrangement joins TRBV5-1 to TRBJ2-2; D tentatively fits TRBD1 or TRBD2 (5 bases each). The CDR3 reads CASSSSVFVGAGELFF. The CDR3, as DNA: TGCGCCAGCAGCTCCTCGGTTTTCGTGGGGGCCGGGGAGCTGTTTTTT.